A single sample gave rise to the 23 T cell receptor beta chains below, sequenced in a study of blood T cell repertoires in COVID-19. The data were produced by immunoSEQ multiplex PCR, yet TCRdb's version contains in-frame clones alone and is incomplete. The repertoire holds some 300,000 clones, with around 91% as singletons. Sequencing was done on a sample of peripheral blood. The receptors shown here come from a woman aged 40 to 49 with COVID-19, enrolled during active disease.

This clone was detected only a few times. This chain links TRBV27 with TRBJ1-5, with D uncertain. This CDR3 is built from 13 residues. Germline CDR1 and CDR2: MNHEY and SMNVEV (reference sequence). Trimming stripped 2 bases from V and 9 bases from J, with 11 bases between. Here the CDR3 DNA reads TGTGCCAGCAGTTTAGGTCGGGGTTCGCCCCAGCATTTT. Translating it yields CASSLGRGSPQHF.

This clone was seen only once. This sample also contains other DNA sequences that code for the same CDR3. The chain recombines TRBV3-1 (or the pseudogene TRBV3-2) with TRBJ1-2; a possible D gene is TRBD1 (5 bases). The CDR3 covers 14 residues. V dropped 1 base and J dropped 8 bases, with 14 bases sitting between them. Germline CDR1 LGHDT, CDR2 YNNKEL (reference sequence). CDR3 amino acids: CASSQGRGQWGYTF. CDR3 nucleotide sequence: TGTGCCAGCAGCCAAGGAAGGGGTCAGTGGGGCTACACCTTC.

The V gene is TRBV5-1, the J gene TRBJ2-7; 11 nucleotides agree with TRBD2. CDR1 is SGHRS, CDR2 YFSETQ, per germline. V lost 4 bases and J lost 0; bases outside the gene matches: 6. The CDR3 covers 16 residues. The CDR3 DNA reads TGCGCCAGCAGCGACCTAGCGGGGGGACTCTCCTACGAGCAGTACTTC. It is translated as CASSDLAGGLSYEQYF. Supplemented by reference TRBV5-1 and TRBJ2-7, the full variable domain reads KAGVTQTPRYLIKTRGQQVTLSCSPISGHRSVSWYQQTPGQGLQFLFEYFSETQRNKGNFPGRFSGRQFSNSRSEMNVSTLELGDSALYLCASSDLAGGLSYEQYFGPGTRLTVT.

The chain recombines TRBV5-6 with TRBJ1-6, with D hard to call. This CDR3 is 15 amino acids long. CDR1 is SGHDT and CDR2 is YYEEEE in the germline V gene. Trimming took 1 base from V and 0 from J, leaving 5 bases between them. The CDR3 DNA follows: TGTGCCAGCAGCTTGACGGTCTCCTATAATTCACCCCTCCACTTT. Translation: CASSLTVSYNSPLHF.

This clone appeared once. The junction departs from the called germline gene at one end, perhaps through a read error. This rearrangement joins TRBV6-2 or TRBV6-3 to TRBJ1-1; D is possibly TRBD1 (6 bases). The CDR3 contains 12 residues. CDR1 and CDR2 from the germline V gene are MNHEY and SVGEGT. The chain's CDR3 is CASRYGQLEAFF. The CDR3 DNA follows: TGTGCCAGCCGTTATGGACAGCTTGAAGCTTTCTTT.

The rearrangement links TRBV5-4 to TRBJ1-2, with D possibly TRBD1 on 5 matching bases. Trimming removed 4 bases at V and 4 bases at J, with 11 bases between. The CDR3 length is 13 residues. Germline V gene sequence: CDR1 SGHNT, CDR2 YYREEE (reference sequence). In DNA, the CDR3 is TGTGCCAGCAGCCCAGACAGTATCTATGGCTACACCTTC. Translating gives CASSPDSIYGYTF.

This CDR3 is CASSESGDRVRLGYTF. In nucleotides, the CDR3 is TGTGCCAGCAGTGAATCCGGAGACAGGGTGCGGTTGGGCTACACCTTC. The chain couples TRBV25-1 to TRBJ1-2, with 7 nucleotides matching TRBD1. The germline V gene has CDR1 MGHDK and CDR2 SYGVNS. Trimming took 1 base from V and 8 from J; bases not matched to a gene: 13. The CDR3 consists of 16 residues.

The CDR3 sequence is CASSLGDGTDTQYF. DNA of the CDR3: TGCGCCAGCAGCTTGGGCGACGGGACAGATACGCAGTATTTT. This sequence joins TRBV5-1 and TRBJ2-3, with D uncertain. This CDR3 has 14 residues. The germline gives CDR1 SGHRS, CDR2 YFSETQ. Trimming took 0 bases from V and 3 from J, leaving 8 bases between them.

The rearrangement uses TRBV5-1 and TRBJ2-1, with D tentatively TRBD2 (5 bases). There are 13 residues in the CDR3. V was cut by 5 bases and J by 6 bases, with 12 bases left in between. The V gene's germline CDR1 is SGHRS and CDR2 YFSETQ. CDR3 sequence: CASRPGSGNEQFF. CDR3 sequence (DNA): TGCGCCAGCAGACCGGGGTCCGGCAATGAGCAGTTCTTC.

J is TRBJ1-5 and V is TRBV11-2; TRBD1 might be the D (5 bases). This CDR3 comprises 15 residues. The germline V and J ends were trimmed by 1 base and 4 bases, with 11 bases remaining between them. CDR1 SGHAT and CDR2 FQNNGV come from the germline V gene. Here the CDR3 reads CASSLGAGKNQPQHF. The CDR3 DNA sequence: TGTGCCAGCAGCTTAGGGGCAGGGAAAAATCAGCCCCAGCATTTT. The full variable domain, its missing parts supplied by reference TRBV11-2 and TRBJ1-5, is EAGVAQSPRYKIIEKRQSVAFWCNPISGHATLYWYQQILGQGPKLLIQFQNNGVVDDSQLPKDRFSAERLKGVDSTLKIQPAKLEDSAVYLCASSLGAGKNQPQHFGDGTRLSIL.

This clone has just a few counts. CDR3 nucleotide sequence: TGTGCCAGCAGCTTAGGGGGACAGGGGAGACCCTACGAGCAGTACTTC. Amino acids: CASSLGGQGRPYEQYF. This chain links TRBV13 with TRBJ2-7; 10 bases align to TRBD1. Germline V lookup: CDR1 PRHDT, CDR2 FYEKMQ (reference sequence). Germline trimming cut 0 bases from V and 2 bases from J; bases unmatched to any gene: 4. CDR3 size: 16 residues.

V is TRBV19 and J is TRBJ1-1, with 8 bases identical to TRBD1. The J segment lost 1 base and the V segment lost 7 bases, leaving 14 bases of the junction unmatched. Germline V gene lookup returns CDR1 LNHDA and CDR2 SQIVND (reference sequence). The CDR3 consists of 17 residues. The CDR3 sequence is CASNPPPWTGRNTEAFF. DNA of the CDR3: TGTGCCAGTAACCCACCACCGTGGACAGGGAGGAACACTGAAGCTTTCTTT.

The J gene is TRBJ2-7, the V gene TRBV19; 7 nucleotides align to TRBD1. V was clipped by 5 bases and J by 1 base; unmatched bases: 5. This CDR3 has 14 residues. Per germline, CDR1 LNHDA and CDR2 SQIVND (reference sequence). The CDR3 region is CASSDPGQSYEQYF. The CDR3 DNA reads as TGTGCCAGTAGTGATCCGGGACAGTCCTACGAGCAGTACTTC.

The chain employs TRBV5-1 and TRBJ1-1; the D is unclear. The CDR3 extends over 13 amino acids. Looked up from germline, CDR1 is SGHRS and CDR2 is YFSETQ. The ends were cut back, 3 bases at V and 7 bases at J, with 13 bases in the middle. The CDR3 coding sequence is TGCGCCAGCAGCTGGTCGGGGAACTTTGAAGCTTTCTTT. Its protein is CASSWSGNFEAFF.

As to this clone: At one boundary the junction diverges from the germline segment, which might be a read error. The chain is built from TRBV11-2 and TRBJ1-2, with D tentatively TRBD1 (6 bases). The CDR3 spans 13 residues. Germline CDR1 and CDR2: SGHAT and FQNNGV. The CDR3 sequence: CASSLAGEQVNQF. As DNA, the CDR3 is TGTGCCAGCAGCTTAGCAGGGGAACAGGTTAATCAGTTC.

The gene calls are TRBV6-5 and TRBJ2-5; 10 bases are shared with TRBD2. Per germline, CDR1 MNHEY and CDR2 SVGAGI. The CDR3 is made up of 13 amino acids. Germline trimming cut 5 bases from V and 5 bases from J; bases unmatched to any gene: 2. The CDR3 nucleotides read TGTGCCAGCAGTAGCGGGGGGGACGAGACCCAGTACTTC. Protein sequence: CASSSGGDETQYF.

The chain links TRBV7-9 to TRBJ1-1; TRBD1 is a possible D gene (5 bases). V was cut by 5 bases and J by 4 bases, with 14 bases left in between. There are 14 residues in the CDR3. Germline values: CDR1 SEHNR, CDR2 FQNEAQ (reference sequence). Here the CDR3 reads CASSLQGSLTEAFF. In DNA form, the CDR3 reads TGTGCCAGCAGCCTTCAGGGAAGTCTCACTGAAGCTTTCTTT.

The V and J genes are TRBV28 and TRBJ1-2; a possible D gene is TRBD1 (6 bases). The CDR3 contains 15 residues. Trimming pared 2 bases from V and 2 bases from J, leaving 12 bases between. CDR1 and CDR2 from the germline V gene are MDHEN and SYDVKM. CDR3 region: CASSLRGGLNYGYTF. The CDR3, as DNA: TGTGCCAGCAGTTTAAGGGGGGGCCTCAACTATGGCTACACCTTC.

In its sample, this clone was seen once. The DNA for the CDR3 is TGTGCCAGCAGCTTGATGCAGGGGGCGCCCCTGGAGACCCAGTACTTC. It encodes CASSLMQGAPLETQYF. The chain is built from TRBV5-6 and TRBJ2-5; 8 bases are a match to TRBD1. Germline assignment: CDR1 SGHDT and CDR2 YYEEEE. This CDR3 is 16 amino acids long. V gave up 1 base and J gave up 5 bases; unmatched junction bases: 10.

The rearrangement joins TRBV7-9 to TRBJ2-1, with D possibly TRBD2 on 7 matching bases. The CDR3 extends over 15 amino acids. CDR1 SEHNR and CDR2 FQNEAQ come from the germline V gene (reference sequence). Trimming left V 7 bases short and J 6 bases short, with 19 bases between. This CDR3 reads CASILRGGLGNEQFF. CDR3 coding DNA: TGTGCCAGCATCCTGAGGGGGGGACTTGGCAATGAGCAGTTCTTC.

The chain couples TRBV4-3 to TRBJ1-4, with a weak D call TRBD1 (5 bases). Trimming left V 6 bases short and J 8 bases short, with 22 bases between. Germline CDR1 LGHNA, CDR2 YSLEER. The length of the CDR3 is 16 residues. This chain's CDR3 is CASSLLGPGTPEKLFF. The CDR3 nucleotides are TGCGCCAGCAGTCTTTTGGGGCCGGGGACTCCCGAAAAACTGTTTTTT.

The CDR3 coding sequence is TGTGCCAGCAGCTTAGAGGCAGATTCACCCCTCCACTTT. It encodes CASSLEADSPLHF. The V and J genes are TRBV11-3 and TRBJ1-6, with unresolved D. Per the germline V gene, CDR1 is SGHNT and CDR2 is YENEEA. The CDR3 consists of 13 residues. Trimming pared 0 bases from V and 8 bases from J, leaving 5 bases between.

The CDR3 bases are TGTGCCAGCAGGATAGGGGCCACTATTAAGAACTATGGCTACACCTTC. This translates into CASRIGATIKNYGYTF. This chain uses TRBV5-8 with TRBJ1-2; D perhaps matches TRBD1 (5 bases). The V gene lost 5 bases and the J gene lost 2 bases, with 19 bases spanning the gap. The germline CDR1 and CDR2 sequences are SGHTS and YDEGEE. The CDR3 covers 16 residues.